This TCR beta chain was documented in a study of CD8+CD57+ T cells in acquired aplastic anemia. Study context: Sorted CD4+ and CD8+ cells gave a mean 3.2 ug DNA, range roughly 0.18 to 30 ug.

Patients chosen for sequencing had CD8+CD57+ cells that had expanded, as shown by flow cytometry. Blood was sampled before the patients had received any therapy. Profiling of TCR beta VDJ combinations and CDR3 sequences used genomic DNA as template. MiXCR, run by TCRdb on the reads, gives a single entry per CDR3 protein. This table has about 120,000 distinct CDR3 sequences, approximately 61% appearing once. This clonotype was sampled from a human donor with aplastic anemia. Sequencing was performed on sorted CD4+, CD8+, or CD8+CD57+ T cells (not recorded which) from PBMCs.

The CDR3 reads CASSVATLGISYNEQFF. CDR3 sequence (DNA): TGTGCCAGCAGCGTAGCTACGCTGGGGATTTCCTACAATGAGCAGTTCTTC. The chain uses TRBV9 and TRBJ2-1, with no clear D. The V end lost 0 bases, the J end lost 1 base, and 14 bases lay between the germline ends. The germline gives CDR1 SGDLS, CDR2 YYNGEE. This CDR3 contains 17 residues.